The T cell receptor (beta chain) under discussion was sequenced for a study of blood T cell repertoires in COVID-19. The overall study: Samples of COVID-19 (acute and convalescent) were obtained from the United States, Italy and Spain. The cDNA or gDNA used as material had been derived from T cells, B-cell-depleted T cells, or PBMCs.

CDR3 length: 14 residues. V shed 0 bases and J shed 4 bases, with 10 bases lying between them. CDR1 is SGDLS, CDR2 YYNGEE, per germline. The study drew participants aged about 18 to 89 years from some 23 US areas. Only in-frame clones appear in the TCRdb table, and some are missing; sequencing was by immunoSEQ multiplex PCR. The sample carries some 300,000 clones, 85% to 95% recorded once. The sequence derives from a woman aged 25 to 39 who had been exposed to COVID-19. The specimen sequenced was PBMCs or T cells enriched from blood (not recorded which). The J gene is TRBJ1-2, the V gene TRBV9, with a possible D match to TRBD1 (6 bases). The CDR3, as DNA: TGTGCCAGCAGCGTAGCCAGGGGCCGCTATGGCTACACCTTC. It is translated as CASSVARGRYGYTF.